In this sample, the clone carrying this T cell receptor beta chain turned up a few times. The antigen remains undetermined. An end of the junction differs from the germline gene, which may be a read error. Treatment: roughly 10-day PBMC culture with coronavirus spike peptide pools or control peptides (ViraFEST assay). Investigators obtained the unexposed donor's CD4+ T cells before the COVID-19 pandemic (2011-2018). The sample belongs to a study of vaccination and CD4 T cells after COVID-19. At the level of the study: The convalescents included six males and four females, and among them two were Hispanic while seven were Caucasian.

Cultured CD4+ T cells had their DNA profiled by the Oncomine TCR Beta short-read assay. MiXCR was run by TCRdb on the PCR reads, yielding one entry per CDR3 protein. Of around 7,000 distinct CDR3 sequences in the sample, roughly two fifths were seen once. CDR3 length: 15 residues. CDR1 KGHSH and CDR2 LQKENI come from the germline V gene. This chain connects TRBV18 to TRBJ1-1; 7 bases line up with TRBD1. Material: CD4+ T cells from blood, cultured in vitro. This TCR came from a human donor in good health. CDR3 residues: CASSPRDSPDTEAFF. DNA of the CDR3: TGTGCCAGCTCCCCACGGGACAGCCCAGACACTGAAGCTTTCTTT.